The rows below give T cell receptor beta chains drawn from one sample of a study of CXCR3-negative and CXCR3-positive naive CD8 T cells. TCRdb re-called the 5' RACE reads and shows each CDR3 protein once, DNA omitted. The table lists roughly 120,000 distinct CDR3 sequences. Material for sequencing was naive CXCR3+ CD8+ T cells from blood. These receptors came from a human donor in good health. Some clones in this sample may be carry-over from other donors' samples. CDR3s include the opening cysteine and the closing phenylalanine or tryptophan. The order of the fields is CDR3 length, V gene, J gene, CDR3 protein.

length: 14
V: TRBV28
J: TRBJ2-1
CDR3: CASSPRERAHEQFF

length: 15
V: TRBV6-1
J: TRBJ2-7
CDR3: CASSDFFGPLYEQYF

length: 14
V: TRBV29-1
J: TRBJ1-1
CDR3: CSVEWAGLNTEAFF

length: 15
V: TRBV4-3
J: TRBJ2-7
CDR3: CASSQDPTGPYEQYF

length: 15
V: TRBV20-1
J: TRBJ2-5
CDR3: CSAREQGLAGETQYF

length: 14
V: TRBV6-5
J: TRBJ2-1
CDR3: CASSGRDVYNEQFF

length: 11
V: TRBV29-1
J: TRBJ1-1
CDR3: CSARFGTEAFF

length: 17
V: TRBV4-2
J: TRBJ2-1
CDR3: CASSQEWSGRAIIEQFF

length: 12
V: TRBV11-2
J: TRBJ2-1
CDR3: CASSLEGALQFF

length: 16
V: TRBV14
J: TRBJ1-2
CDR3: CASSHGTGGAFYGYTF

length: 17
V: TRBV7-9
J: TRBJ2-3
CDR3: CASSLDRSGRAGDTQYF

length: 14
V: TRBV2
J: TRBJ2-7
CDR3: CASGALAGGYEQYF

length: 12
V: TRBV14
J: TRBJ2-7
CDR3: CASSQVAYEQYF

length: 15
V: TRBV12-3/TRBV12-4
J: TRBJ1-1
CDR3: CASSLVWGGGTEAFF

length: 11
V: TRBV19
J: TRBJ1-2
CDR3: CASRGADGYTF

length: 15
V: TRBV20-1
J: TRBJ2-1
CDR3: CSARDLAGAYNEQFF

length: 12
V: TRBV29-1
J: TRBJ2-5
CDR3: CSVEFMQETQYF

length: 11
V: TRBV30
J: TRBJ1-3
CDR3: CAWSEGNTIYF

length: 13
V: TRBV12-3/TRBV12-4
J: TRBJ2-7
CDR3: CASSLALRYEQYF

length: 13
V: TRBV11-3
J: TRBJ1-1
CDR3: CASSLDRPSVAFF

length: 14
V: TRBV11-3
J: TRBJ2-7
CDR3: CASSWTGDTYEQYF

length: 13
V: TRBV5-1
J: TRBJ2-1
CDR3: CASSKMDGNEQFF

length: 16
V: TRBV24-1
J: TRBJ2-1
CDR3: CATSDRAQGGYNEQFF

length: 13
V: TRBV7-9
J: TRBJ2-7
CDR3: CASSPDPTPEIYF

length: 12
V: TRBV29-1
J: TRBJ1-2
CDR3: CSVEQGSYGYTF

length: 14
V: TRBV5-6
J: TRBJ1-3
CDR3: CASSFSYSGNTIYF

length: 12
V: TRBV28
J: TRBJ2-1
CDR3: CASSLNPNEQFF

length: 16
V: TRBV24-1
J: TRBJ2-3
CDR3: CATTPPDSFRTDTQYF

length: 15
V: TRBV7-9
J: TRBJ2-7
CDR3: CASSLAPPGPYEQYF

length: 12
V: TRBV12-3/TRBV12-4
J: TRBJ2-3
CDR3: CASSLDLDTQYF

length: 15
V: TRBV10-3
J: TRBJ2-7
CDR3: CAISESEFGSYEQYF

length: 14
V: TRBV27
J: TRBJ2-1
CDR3: CASSLSGNYNEQFF

length: 13
V: TRBV29-1
J: TRBJ2-7
CDR3: CSVRQGGYYEQYF

length: 15
V: TRBV11-2
J: TRBJ1-1
CDR3: CASSSRGEGNTEAFF

length: 15
V: TRBV7-2
J: TRBJ2-7
CDR3: CASSSSSGSGNEQYF

length: 15
V: TRBV7-9
J: TRBJ2-1
CDR3: CASSFGPGLGNEQFF

length: 13
V: TRBV7-9
J: TRBJ2-1
CDR3: CASSQTSYNEQFF

length: 13
V: TRBV4-1
J: TRBJ2-7
CDR3: CASSQEGAYEQYF

length: 17
V: TRBV6-5
J: TRBJ2-5
CDR3: CASSRAAGGDAGETQYF

length: 13
V: TRBV29-1
J: TRBJ2-7
CDR3: CSSMGEGSYEQYF

length: 15
V: TRBV7-9
J: TRBJ2-1
CDR3: CASSLVTSGRGEQFF